This TCR beta chain emerged from a study of vaccination and CD4 T cells after COVID-19 (dated by TCRdb to 2022 to 2024). The study in broad terms: Convalescent patients had a positive SARS-CoV-2 result on nasal swab PCR, and of these patients, about ten had mild disease and one had severe disease. The convalescent cohort included six males and four females, with two Hispanic individuals, seven Caucasians, two Asians and one multiracial person. Participants got two doses of the Pfizer-BioNTech BNT162b2 vaccine (n=8) or two doses of the Moderna mRNA-1273 vaccine (n=2). Post-COVID blood samples were collected from convalescent patients a median of roughly 100 days after diagnosis, with a range of about 30 to 161 days. Post-vaccine blood samples were taken a median of roughly 72 days after the second vaccine dose, with a range of 14 to 241 days. Overlapping spike peptide pools from SARS-CoV-2 and from the common cold coronaviruses HCoV-NL63, HCoV-OC43 and HCoV-229E were used as culture stimuli. In control cultures, a CEFX viral epitope pool was used as positive control, an HIV-1 Nef peptide pool was used as negative control, or no peptide was added. In ten to eleven COVID-19 convalescent patients and a handful of infection-naive healthy vaccine recipients, researchers compared the spike-specific CD4+ TCR repertoire from before mRNA vaccination with the repertoire from after.

A remark on this clonotype: Which antigen it targets is not known. No base-level quality is on record; no much larger clone is a single base apart.

This specimen's treatment or condition label, per the study, means: roughly 11-day PBMC culture with coronavirus spike peptide pools or control peptides (ViraFEST assay). The ViraFEST assay was used in the study, in which antigen-specific T cells were expanded with peptide pools and expanded clonotypes were subsequently identified by TCR sequencing. The convalescent patients' positive SARS-CoV-2 PCR tests were from March to December 2020, which was before the Alpha, Beta and Delta variants emerged in the United States. More than 1.5 million PBMCs per well were cultured in IMDM with roughly 5.5% human AB serum and about 9.2 IU/ml IL-2, plus 10 ug/ml peptide pools. Half of the culture medium was replaced with fresh IL-2-containing medium on days 3 and 7. After 9 to 11 days of culture, CD4+ T cells were isolated by negative selection with the EasySep CD4+ T cell isolation kit. Ficoll-Paque Plus gradient centrifugation was used to isolate PBMCs from whole blood, and the isolated PBMCs were then either used fresh or cryopreserved at -140C. Triplicate wells were generally used for each culture condition.

Receptors were amplified or captured by PCR. DNA from cultured CD4+ T cells underwent TCR sequencing with the Oncomine TCR Beta short-read assay at the Johns Hopkins FTIC core. The QIAamp micro DNA kit was used to extract genomic DNA from the cultured CD4+ T cells. Oncomine TCR Beta libraries from cultured CD4+ T cells were pooled with unique dual indexes and sequenced on an Illumina iSeq 100. On the study's bioinformatics: Non-productive sequences were filtered out, and CDR3s that did not start with C, did not end with F or W, or were shorter than 7 amino acids were discarded. The MANAFEST web application identified antigen-specific clonotypes by comparing peptide-stimulated wells against reference wells and other culture wells. An FDR below 0.05, an odds ratio above 5, and a productive frequency above 0.1% in at least two of three replicate wells were required for clones to be considered positive. Clonotypes that were significantly expanded in both SARS-CoV-2 spike wells and at least one common cold coronavirus spike condition were defined as cross-reactive. CDR3 homology was assessed with Levenshtein distances (stringdist) and unrooted phylogenetic trees (ape) in R version 3.6.1. TCRdb cleaned the public reads at Q25 with fastp, built clones with MiXCR and kept in-frame beta chains. Duplicate CDR3 protein sequences are folded into a single record with the most common DNA and genes. The V and J calls, along with clone size, are taken from TCRdb and not from the paper's own processing. Present in this sample are more than 9,000 distinct CDR3 sequences, about 64% of which were seen just once. The ten largest make up 20% to 25% of the sample.

The CDR3 goes from the cysteine to the phenylalanine over 19 residues. Only the CDR3 portion is preserved as DNA: 57 bases, with reading frame beginning at the first base. CDR1 is given as SNHLY and CDR2 as FYNNEI, both from the germline V gene. Compared with germline, V lacks 6 bases and J lacks 1 base; bases without a gene match: 18. Study-wide findings and limitations: In convalescent patients, nearly all vaccine-specific clones (304 of 307) were found to be mono-reactive for SARS-CoV-2 spike rather than cross-reactive with common cold coronaviruses. An increase in the median number of SARS-CoV-2-reactive clonotypes from 21 after infection to 38 after vaccination was observed, but the change was not found to be significant. Relatively few convalescent patients were included in the study, and early timepoints after natural infection were not analyzed. In convalescent patients, a median around 84% of post-vaccine SARS-CoV-2-reactive clones were detected only after vaccination, and vaccine-specific priming was suggested by this finding.

Sequenced material: CD4+ T cells from blood, cultured in vitro. The sequence links TRBV2 to TRBJ2-1, and 7 junctional nucleotides match TRBD2. This TCR was recovered from a human donor who had recovered from COVID-19. The nucleotide sequence reads TGTGCCAGCAGGGGTACAGGAAGGGTTGCGGGAGCTTCCTACAATGAGCAGTTCTTC. Its amino acids are CASRGTGRVAGASYNEQFF.